These T cell receptor beta chains were read from a single sample in a study of shared clonotypes between healthy human individuals. Generated by immunoSEQ multiplex PCR, the TCRdb table keeps only in-frame clones and is missing some. The sample includes 1.6 million or so clones, around 97% of them seen just once. The specimen sequenced was naive CD4+ T cells sorted from blood. The receptor source for this set is a man aged 30-40 years in good health. The CDR3 runs from the conserved cysteine through the conserved F or W. The D gene is left open where the match is weak. Clone size appears in some rows only: once, few, many, or a class for an expanded clone.

d_call j_call v_call clone_size cdr3_nt cdr3_aa
NA TRBJ2-2 TRBV18 NA TGTGCCAGCTCAAGTGAACGGGAGTTCCCCACCGGGGAGCTGTTTTTT CASSSEREFPTGELFF
NA TRBJ2-1 TRBV9 NA TGTGCCAGCAGCGTAGGACCCAATACCCCGAATGAGCAGTTCTTC CASSVGPNTPNEQFF
NA TRBJ2-5 TRBV4-1 NA TGCGCCAGCAGCCAAGATTCGGAGAGCGTTGCGGTGGAGACCCAGTACTTC CASSQDSESVAVETQYF
TRBD1 TRBJ2-7 TRBV2 NA TGTGCCAGCAGTGGCAGGGGGCCTAGGTCCTACGAGCAGTACTTC CASSGRGPRSYEQYF
NA TRBJ2-1 TRBV9 NA TGTGCCAGCAGCGTATGGGTTGGGGGACACAATGAGCAGTTCTTC CASSVWVGGHNEQFF
NA TRBJ2-5 TRBV7-9 NA TGTGCCAGCAGCCCCACGAACACACGCCAAGAGACCCAGTACTTC CASSPTNTRQETQYF
NA TRBJ2-7 TRBV5-6 NA TGTGCCAGCAGCTTAGGGCGGAACTCCTACGAGCAGTACTTC CASSLGRNSYEQYF
TRBD2 TRBJ2-1 TRBV5-1 NA TGCGCCAGCAGCTTCGCGGGAGGGCCATCTGAGCAGTTCTTC CASSFAGGPSEQFF
NA TRBJ1-1 TRBV7-3 NA TGTGCCAGCAGCTTAAAGGCGAACACTGAAGCTTTCTTT CASSLKANTEAFF
TRBD1 TRBJ2-5 TRBV5-1 NA TGCGCCAGCAGCCTCGGGACAGGTAAACAAGAGACCCAGTACTTC CASSLGTGKQETQYF
NA TRBJ2-7 TRBV5-5 NA TGTGCCAGCAGCTTACGGGTCACCGAGCAGTACTTC CASSLRVTEQYF
NA TRBJ2-1 TRBV7-9 once TGTGCCAGCCAGCAGCTTATCCTGGGGCAGGGGCCTAATGAGCAGTTCTTC CASQQLILGQGPNEQFF
TRBD1 TRBJ2-3 TRBV29-1 NA TGCAGCGTGCACGGGACAGCTAGCACAGATACGCAGTATTTT CSVHGTASTDTQYF
NA TRBJ2-2 TRBV5-5 NA TGTGCCAGCAACCCTGCGAACACCGGGGAGCTGTTTTTT CASNPANTGELFF
TRBD2 TRBJ2-3 TRBV9 once TGTGCCAGCAACTTGAGCGGGAAAAGCACAGATACGCAGTATTTT CASNLSGKSTDTQYF
NA TRBJ2-2 TRBV28 NA TGTGCCAGCACCGCGTTGGGCACCCTAACCGGGGAGCTGTTTTTT CASTALGTLTGELFF
NA TRBJ1-2 TRBV18 NA TGTGCCAGCTCACCTAAGACAGCCAGGGACTACACCTTC CASSPKTARDYTF
NA TRBJ2-7 TRBV30 NA TGTGCCTGGAGAGGAGGGAGGAGGACCTACGAGCAGTACTTC CAWRGGRRTYEQYF
NA TRBJ2-7 TRBV7-9 once TGTGCCAGCAGCGAGGGGCACTTAGCGGAAACCTACGAGCAGTACTTC CASSEGHLAETYEQYF
NA TRBJ2-6 TRBV18 NA TGTGCCAGCTCACCAGGTTGGAGAGGTACCCACTCTGGGGCCAACGTCCTGACTTTC CASSPGWRGTHSGANVLTF
NA TRBJ2-7 TRBV11-3 NA TGTGCCAGCAGCGAAAGAACCTTCGGGGAAGGCGAGCAGTACTTC CASSERTFGEGEQYF
NA TRBJ2-3 TRBV5-1 NA TGCGCCAGCAGCTTGGATGGATCGGCGCAGTATTTT CASSLDGSAQYF
NA TRBJ2-7 TRBV28 NA TGTGCCAGCACCTCAGGGGGGACGATGTACCATTACGAGCAGTACTTC CASTSGGTMYHYEQYF
TRBD2 TRBJ2-1 TRBV14 NA TGTGCCAGCAGCCCCCAGCGGGACCACAATGAGCAGTTCTTC CASSPQRDHNEQFF
TRBD1 TRBJ1-1 TRBV28 NA TGTGCCAGCAAGGGGGCGAACACTGAAGCTTTCTTT CASKGANTEAFF
TRBD1 TRBJ2-1 TRBV5-4 NA TGTGCCAGCAGCTTGGTAAACCGGGACAGGGTCTACAATGAGCAGTTCTTC CASSLVNRDRVYNEQFF
TRBD2 TRBJ2-7 TRBV5-6 NA TGTGCCAGCAGCTTGGAAGCGGGGTACGACTCCTACGAGCAGTACTTC CASSLEAGYDSYEQYF
NA TRBJ2-3 TRBV6-1 NA TGTGCCAGCAGTGAAACTTGGCGGCTCCATACGCAGTATTTT CASSETWRLHTQYF
NA TRBJ2-7 TRBV27 NA TGTGCCACCATTTCGGGTGCCTACGAGCAGTACTTC CATISGAYEQYF
NA TRBJ2-2 TRBV9 NA TGTGCCAGCAGCCTTAAGAACACCGGGGAGCTGTTTTTT CASSLKNTGELFF
TRBD2 TRBJ2-7 TRBV5-5 NA TGTGCCAGCAGCCTTCTAGCGGGAGAAACCTACGAGCAGTACTTC CASSLLAGETYEQYF
TRBD2 TRBJ2-3 TRBV7-9 NA TGTGCCAGCAGCTTTCAGGGAGGGACGGGAACAGATACGCAGTATTTT CASSFQGGTGTDTQYF
TRBD1 TRBJ2-7 TRBV16 NA TGTGCCAGCAGCCAACCGACAGGGGGCAACGAGCAGTACTTC CASSQPTGGNEQYF
NA TRBJ2-3 TRBV6-1 NA TGTGCCAGCAGTGAAGCGCGGCGGTCAGTCACAGATACGCAGTATTTT CASSEARRSVTDTQYF
NA TRBJ1-5 TRBV6-5 NA TGTGCCAGCAGTCCGCTCAGGGGCGGAGGGCAGCCCCAGCATTTT CASSPLRGGGQPQHF
NA TRBJ2-5 TRBV7-9 NA TGTGCCAGCAGCCCCTTGTTTTACGAAGAGACCCAGTACTTC CASSPLFYEETQYF
TRBD2 TRBJ2-1 TRBV5-6 once TGTGCCAGCAGCCCTCCTGGGGTCGCGGGAGAGGGTTTGAATGAGCAGTTCTTC CASSPPGVAGEGLNEQFF
NA TRBJ1-1 TRBV14 NA TGTGCCAGCAGCCAAATCGGCCGCGACACTGAAGCTTTCTTT CASSQIGRDTEAFF
TRBD2 TRBJ2-7 TRBV18 NA TGTGCCAGCTCACTTACTAGCGGGGGCTCGCCTCCCCCCCACGAGCAGTACTTC CASSLTSGGSPPPHEQYF
TRBD1 TRBJ2-5 TRBV6-1 NA TGTGCCAGCAGCTGGACAGGGTTCGGGGAGACCCAGTACTTC CASSWTGFGETQYF
NA TRBJ2-3 TRBV18 NA TGTGCCAGCTCCGTTCAGGACTTCGCTAGCACAGATACGCAGTATTTT CASSVQDFASTDTQYF
TRBD1 TRBJ2-6 TRBV27 NA TGTGCCAGCAGTTTATGGAGACAGGGTGGAAGCTCTGGGGCCAACGTCCTGACTTTC CASSLWRQGGSSGANVLTF
NA TRBJ2-3 TRBV4-2 NA TGTGCCAGCAGCCAAGAAGGCGTTCTAGGACACAGGTCTACGCAGTATTTT CASSQEGVLGHRSTQYF
TRBD1 TRBJ1-5 TRBV19 NA TGTGCCAGTAGTCCTCTAACCGGGACAGGGAATCAGCCCCAGCATTTT CASSPLTGTGNQPQHF